This T cell receptor (beta chain) comes out of a study of shared clonotypes between healthy human individuals. General study points: Naive subsets usually exceeded memory subsets in estimated richness. A limitation of the genetic and exposure-history diversity represented arose from few donors.

Note on this clone: Its target is not known.

This CDR3 is built from 16 residues. The germline V gene has CDR1 SGHVS and CDR2 FQNEAQ. Trimming took off 5 bases at V and 2 bases at J, with 18 bases between the two ends. Genomic DNA per cell subset filled all wells of several immunoSEQ plates. Only in-frame clones appear in the TCRdb table, and some are missing; sequencing was by immunoSEQ multiplex PCR. Of approximately 620,000 clones in the sample, 97% were seen once. The sequencing input was naive CD4+ T cells sorted from blood. Stated subset: CD45RA+ positively selected. The receptor was derived from a woman aged 30 to 39 in good health. V is TRBV7-8 and J is TRBJ2-5; possible D gene TRBD1, 5 bases. The CDR3 here is CASSPSDVRQQETQYF. CDR3 coding DNA: TGTGCCAGCAGCCCTTCTGACGTTAGACAGCAAGAGACCCAGTACTTC.